The T cell receptor beta chain described here comes from a study of blood T cells in healthy people across ages. Overall study results and limits: It was the long-lived donors that had more naive CD4+ cells and higher diversity than aged donors. Underestimates were what the diversity estimates from one million T cells were considered to be.

This clonotype occurred a few times. Its antigen is not identified. Germline V CDR1 and CDR2: SQVTM, ANQGSEA. This CDR3 has 13 residues. V shed 3 bases and J shed 0 bases, with 7 bases lying between them. For the second PCR, which ran for 7 to 11 cycles, a sample-barcoded 5' primer and a J-beta primer mix were used. TCRdb fed the 5' RACE reads into MiXCR, producing one record per CDR3 protein. The sample lists about 1.4 million distinct CDR3 sequences, 59% occurring once. Material for sequencing was blood. The clonotype comes from a man younger than 35 in good health. The chain recombines TRBV29-1 with TRBJ2-3; D ambiguous. DNA of the CDR3: TGCAGCGTTGAGGTACCTAGCACAGATACGCAGTATTTT. Its translation: CSVEVPSTDTQYF.